This TCR beta chain was captured in a study of T cell changes during pregnancy in multiple sclerosis. The CDR3 has 12 residues. With 6 bases removed from V and 4 bases from J, the gap between germline ends came to 9 bases. Per germline, CDR1 MNHNS and CDR2 SASEGT. TCRdb keeps only in-frame clones here, not all; method: immunoSEQ multiplex PCR. Among some 40,000 clones, about 87% were seen once, and the ten largest hold 0.55% to 0.7%. The clonotype originates from a female donor with multiple sclerosis, enrolled in a pregnancy study. The sequenced sample was CD4+ T cells from peripheral blood mononuclear cells, obtained before pregnancy. The V and J genes are TRBV6-1 and TRBJ1-2; D may be TRBD1 (6 bases). CDR3 coding DNA: TGTGCCAGCAGGAGGACAGCCTATGGCTACACCTTC. This codes for CASRRTAYGYTF.